The 16 T cell receptor beta chains listed next were all sequenced from one sample in a study of T cell responses to AZD1222 COVID-19 vaccine. Measured with immunoSEQ multiplex PCR; TCRdb has only the in-frame clones, and not every one. The sample yields more than 80,000 clones, roughly nine tenths seen once. This specimen consisted of peripheral blood, obtained 28 days after the second AZD1222 dose. The receptors were gathered from an adult who received the AZD1222 COVID-19 vaccine.

V is TRBV27 and J is TRBJ2-7; D uncertain. The CDR3 runs 14 residues. Germline V gene sequence: CDR1 MNHEY, CDR2 SMNVEV (reference sequence). V gave up 8 bases and J gave up 0 bases, with 14 bases separating them. The CDR3 is CASGSPGSSYEQYF. Here the CDR3 DNA reads TGTGCCAGCGGGTCTCCGGGTAGCTCCTACGAGCAGTACTTC.

The chain links TRBV12-3 or TRBV12-4 to TRBJ2-2; D ambiguous. The length of the CDR3 is 13 residues. The V and J ends lost 6 bases and 5 bases respectively, with 10 bases between them. The CDR3 DNA sequence: TGTGCCAGCAGGGCAGCAGTAACCGGGGAGCTGTTTTTT. Protein: CASRAAVTGELFF.

The CDR3 nucleotides read TGTGCCAGCAGTGTTAGCACAGATACGCAGTATTTT. Residues: CASSVSTDTQYF. The chain carries TRBV2 and TRBJ2-3; D unclear. CDR3 length: 12 residues. CDR1 is SNHLY, CDR2 FYNNEI, per germline. The ends were cut back, 4 bases at V and 0 bases at J, with 2 bases in the middle.

The CDR3 here is CASRGQGFPYGYTF. The CDR3 region has the DNA TGTGCCAGCAGAGGACAGGGCTTTCCCTATGGCTACACCTTC. The rearrangement links TRBV6-5 to TRBJ1-2; TRBD1 agrees at 8 bases. Germline loops: CDR1 MNHEY, CDR2 SVGAGI. The trim removed 6 bases at V and 4 bases at J, leaving 7 bases unmatched. The CDR3 length is 14 residues.

The chain recombines TRBV7-3 with TRBJ2-2; TRBD2 aligns across 11 bases. Trimming removed 5 bases from V and 3 bases from J; junction bases left unmatched: 2. Germline CDR1 and CDR2: SGHTA and FQGTGA. The CDR3 has 15 residues. The CDR3 bases are TGTGCCAGCAGCACGGGACTAGCGGACACCGGGGAGCTGTTTTTT. It specifies CASSTGLADTGELFF.

This chain joins TRBV11-2 and TRBJ2-1, with 7 nucleotides matching TRBD2. CDR1 is SGHAT, CDR2 FQNNGV, per germline. The CDR3 sequence is 15 residues long. After removal of 6 bases from V and 7 bases from J, the junction contained 12 bases not matched to a gene. For the CDR3, the DNA is TGTGCCAGCAGACTACCCGGGGGGAGGGTAAATGAGCAGTTCTTC. This gives the protein CASRLPGGRVNEQFF.

J is TRBJ1-5 and V is TRBV24-1; D not certain. This CDR3 has 14 residues. Trimming stripped 2 bases from V and 1 base from J, with 5 bases between. Germline values: CDR1 KGHDR, CDR2 SFDVKD. This CDR3 reads CATSDSGSNQPQHF. The CDR3 DNA is TGTGCCACCAGTGATTCGGGGAGCAATCAGCCCCAGCATTTT.

The CDR3 nucleotides read TGTGCCAGCAGCTTAGGCGGGAGCCAAGGAGAGACCCAGTACTTC. Translation gives CASSLGGSQGETQYF. The chain recombines TRBV11-1 with TRBJ2-5, with 7 bases matching TRBD2. The CDR3 sequence is 15 residues long. The trim removed 1 base at V and 4 bases at J, leaving 6 bases unmatched. Germline-derived CDR1 and CDR2 are SGHAT and FQDESV (reference sequence).

V and J are TRBV20-1 and TRBJ1-1; D is ambiguous. Deletions cut 3 bases from V and 1 base from J, with 9 bases between. This CDR3 contains 13 residues. Germline V lookup: CDR1 DFQATT, CDR2 SNEGSKA (reference sequence). The CDR3 spells CSASAPKNTEAFF. CDR3 bases: TGCAGTGCTAGTGCCCCCAAGAACACTGAAGCTTTCTTT.

The rearrangement uses TRBV7-6 and TRBJ2-3; 9 bases are shared with TRBD1. The J segment lost 3 bases and the V segment lost 5 bases, leaving 9 bases of the junction unmatched. Germline assignment: CDR1 SGHVS and CDR2 FNYEAQ. The CDR3 has 16 amino acids. The CDR3 sequence is CASSPLGTGSTDTQYF. The CDR3 coding sequence is TGTGCCAGCAGCCCATTGGGGACAGGGTCAACAGATACGCAGTATTTT.

This chain joins TRBV2 and TRBJ1-5; possible D gene TRBD1, 5 bases. This CDR3 is 14 amino acids long. Trimming took off 6 bases at V and 7 bases at J, with 16 bases between the two ends. From germline, CDR1 is SNHLY and CDR2 FYNNEI. The CDR3 region has the DNA TGTGCCAGCAGCGGGTCGGCGAGGGGACAGCCCCAGCATTTT. This codes for CASSGSARGQPQHF.

This sequence joins TRBV6-5 and TRBJ2-1; perhaps TRBD2 as D (7 bases). Germline loops: CDR1 MNHEY, CDR2 SVGAGI. The V end lost 0 bases, the J end lost 11 bases, and 14 bases lay between the germline ends. The CDR3 covers 14 residues. The CDR3 DNA reads TGTGCCAGCAGTTACTCGAGGGGGGGCGCAAAGCAGTTCTTC. Translated: CASSYSRGGAKQFF.

This rearrangement joins TRBV28 to TRBJ1-3; D perhaps matches TRBD1 (5 bases). Germline CDR1 MDHEN, CDR2 SYDVKM. Trimming shortened V by 1 base and J by 0 bases, and 13 bases separated the two germline ends. The length of the CDR3 is 17 residues. DNA of the CDR3: TGTGCCAGCAGTTTATCTAATAGACAGAGCTCTGGAAACACCATATATTTT. Translating gives CASSLSNRQSSGNTIYF. Full variable domain (missing parts from reference TRBV28 and TRBJ1-3): DVKVTQSSRYLVKRTGEKVFLECVQDMDHENMFWYRQDPGLGLRLIYFSYDVKMKEKGDIPEGYSVSREKKERFSLILESASTNQTSMYLCASSLSNRQSSGNTIYFGEGSWLTVV.

The chain uses TRBV25-1 and TRBJ1-2; maybe TRBD1 (5 bases). The CDR3 has 16 amino acids. V shed 4 bases and J shed 0 bases, with 15 bases lying between them. The germline gives CDR1 MGHDK, CDR2 SYGVNS. The CDR3 protein is CASSVRDGRANYGYTF. Written as DNA, the CDR3 is TGTGCCAGCAGTGTCCGGGACGGACGAGCTAACTATGGCTACACCTTC.

The chain employs TRBV7-6 and TRBJ2-3, with a weak D call TRBD2 (6 bases). The CDR3 length is 15 residues. Germline V gene data show CDR1 as SGHVS and CDR2 as FNYEAQ. With 9 bases removed from V and 0 bases from J, the gap between germline ends came to 16 bases. This CDR3 reads CASGGTGESTDTQYF. For the CDR3, the DNA is TGTGCCAGTGGGGGAACGGGGGAGAGCACAGATACGCAGTATTTT.

This chain connects TRBV5-6 to TRBJ1-2; unclear D gene. The CDR3 length is 13 residues. The V gene lost 2 bases and the J gene lost 8 bases, with 13 bases spanning the gap. Germline loops: CDR1 SGHDT, CDR2 YYEEEE. The CDR3 bases are TGTGCCAGCAGCTTCGGCGAAGCTACCGGCTACACCTTC. Translating gives CASSFGEATGYTF.